This entry lists 5 T cell receptor beta chains sequenced from one sample in a study of PD-1 blockade in classical Hodgkin lymphoma. Indicated time point: cycle 4 day 1 (C4D1), after about 6 weeks of nivolumab. Exposure to brentuximab vedotin varied, and each patient had relapsed following autologous stem cell transplantation. The protocol was immunoSEQ multiplex PCR, while the TCRdb copy is restricted to in-frame clones and leaves out a portion. The sample contains about 64,000 clones, more than 90% of which appear only once. This specimen was peripheral blood mononuclear cells (PBMCs), taken before the fourth cycle of nivolumab. The receptors stem from a human donor with classical Hodgkin lymphoma.

V is TRBV28 and J is TRBJ1-2; 11 bases are a match to TRBD1. The CDR3 has 18 residues. The germline CDR1 and CDR2 sequences are MDHEN and SYDVKM. J was trimmed by 0 bases and V by 6 bases; bases with no gene match: 12. The CDR3 spells CASSSTRTGGATNYGYTF. CDR3 bases: TGTGCCAGCAGCTCAACCCGGACAGGGGGCGCCACTAACTATGGCTACACCTTC.

J is TRBJ1-2 and V is TRBV15, with a weak D call TRBD1 (5 bases). Germline-derived CDR1 and CDR2 are LNHNV and YYDKDF (reference sequence). The CDR3 spans 17 residues. The ends were cut back, 4 bases at V and 0 bases at J, with 18 bases in the middle. The chain's CDR3 is CATSTRTGVEPNYGYTF. The CDR3 nucleotides are TGTGCCACCAGCACGCGAACGGGGGTAGAGCCTAACTATGGCTACACCTTC.

The CDR3 bases are TGCGCCAGCAGCTCAACTAGCGGGGTTGAAGAGACCCAGTACTTC. It translates to CASSSTSGVEETQYF. The chain is built from TRBV5-1 and TRBJ2-5; 10 bases agree with TRBD2. The trim removed 3 bases at V and 3 bases at J, leaving 5 bases unmatched. The CDR3 consists of 15 residues. Per germline, CDR1 SGHRS and CDR2 YFSETQ.

The V call is TRBV27, the J call TRBJ2-1; TRBD1 aligns across 7 bases. The V gene's germline CDR1 is MNHEY and CDR2 SMNVEV (reference sequence). J gave up 6 bases and V 0 bases, and 5 bases lay outside the gene matches. There are 15 residues in the CDR3. CDR3 sequence reads: CASSLSGDRVNEQFF. DNA of the CDR3: TGTGCCAGCAGTTTATCGGGGGACAGAGTCAATGAGCAGTTCTTC.

The gene calls are TRBV11-2 and TRBJ2-6; D might be TRBD2 (6 bases). The V end lost 0 bases, the J end lost 0 bases, and 15 bases lay between the germline ends. Germline V lookup: CDR1 SGHAT, CDR2 FQNNGV. This CDR3 is built from 19 residues. The CDR3 DNA reads TGTGCCAGCAGCTTAGATATGGGGACTGGGGACTCTGGGGCCAACGTCCTGACTTTC. This translates into CASSLDMGTGDSGANVLTF.